The T cell receptor (beta chain) under discussion was sequenced for a study of response to subunit inactivated influenza vaccine. General study findings and limits: Few new T cells, the authors suggested, are recruited by each seasonal influenza vaccination.

V trimming: 6 bases; J trimming: 5 bases; junction bases outside the gene matches: 6. The germline V gene has CDR1 ENHRY and CDR2 SYGVKD. The CDR3 is 13 residues long. A remark on this clonotype: Its matching antigen is unknown.

TCRdb processed the RT-PCR reads anew with MiXCR; each CDR3 protein has one entry. The sample gives about 700,000 distinct CDR3 sequences, approximately 14% of which show up once; 6% to 8% is in the top ten. This chain links TRBV10-3 with TRBJ2-7; 8 bases line up with TRBD2. The specimen comprised PBMCs from blood, sampled 14 to 15 days before vaccination. The origin of this receptor is a man aged 50-60 years who received an inactivated influenza vaccine. Here the CDR3 DNA reads TGTGCCATCAGCGAAACTAGCGGTCACGAGCAGTACTTC. Translating it yields CAISETSGHEQYF.